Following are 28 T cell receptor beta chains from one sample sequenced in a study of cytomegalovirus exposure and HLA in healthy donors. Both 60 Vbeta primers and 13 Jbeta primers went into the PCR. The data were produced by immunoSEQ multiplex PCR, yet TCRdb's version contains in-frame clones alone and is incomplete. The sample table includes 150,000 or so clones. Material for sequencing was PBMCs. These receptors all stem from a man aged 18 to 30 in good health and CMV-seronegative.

Here the CDR3 reads CASSFGRADTF. The DNA of the CDR3 is TGTGCCAGCAGTTTTGGCAGGGCGGATACCTTC. The chain uses TRBV28 and TRBJ1-2, with D perhaps TRBD1 (5 bases). CDR3 length: 11 amino acids. V lost 3 bases, J lost 14 bases, and 13 bases lay in between. Per germline, CDR1 MDHEN and CDR2 SYDVKM.

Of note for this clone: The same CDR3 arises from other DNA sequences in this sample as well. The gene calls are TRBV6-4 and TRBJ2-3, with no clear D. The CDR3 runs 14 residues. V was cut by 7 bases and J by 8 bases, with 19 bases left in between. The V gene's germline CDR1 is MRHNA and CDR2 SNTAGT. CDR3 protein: CASTEESSRGTQYF. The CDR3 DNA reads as TGTGCCAGCACTGAAGAGAGTAGCCGAGGTACGCAGTATTTT.

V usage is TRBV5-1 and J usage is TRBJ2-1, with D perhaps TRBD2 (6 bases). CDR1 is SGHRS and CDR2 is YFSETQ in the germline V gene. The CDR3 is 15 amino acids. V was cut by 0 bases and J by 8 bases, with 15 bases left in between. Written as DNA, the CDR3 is TGCGCCAGCAGCTTGGAGGGCCACGGGGAGGATGAGCAGTTCTTC. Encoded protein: CASSLEGHGEDEQFF.

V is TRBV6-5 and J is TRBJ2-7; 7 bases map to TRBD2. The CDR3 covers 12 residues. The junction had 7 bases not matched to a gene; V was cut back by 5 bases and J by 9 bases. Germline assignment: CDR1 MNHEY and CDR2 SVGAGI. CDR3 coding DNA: TGTGCCAGCAGTCAAAAGCCGGGGGGGCAGTACTTC. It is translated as CASSQKPGGQYF.

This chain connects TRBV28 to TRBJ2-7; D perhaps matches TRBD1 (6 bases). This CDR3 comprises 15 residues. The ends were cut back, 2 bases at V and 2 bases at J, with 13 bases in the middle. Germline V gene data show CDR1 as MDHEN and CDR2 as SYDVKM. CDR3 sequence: CASSLQGSLPYEQYF. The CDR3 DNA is TGTGCCAGCAGTTTACAGGGGTCGCTACCCTACGAGCAGTACTTC.

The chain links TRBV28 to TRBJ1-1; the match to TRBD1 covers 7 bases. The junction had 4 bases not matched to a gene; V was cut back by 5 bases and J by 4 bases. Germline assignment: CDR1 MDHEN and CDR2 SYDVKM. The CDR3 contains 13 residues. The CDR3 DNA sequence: TGTGCCAGCAGTCCTCGGGACAGCACTGAAGCTTTCTTT. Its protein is CASSPRDSTEAFF.

The CDR3 sequence is CSVSGGTASSYEQYF. Written as DNA, the CDR3 is TGCAGCGTTAGCGGGGGGACAGCGAGCTCCTACGAGCAGTACTTC. The J gene is TRBJ2-7, the V gene TRBV29-1, with TRBD2 matching 9 bases. Trimming removed 5 bases from V and 0 bases from J; junction bases left unmatched: 8. Germline V gene lookup returns CDR1 SQVTM and CDR2 ANQGSEA. This CDR3 spans 15 amino acids.

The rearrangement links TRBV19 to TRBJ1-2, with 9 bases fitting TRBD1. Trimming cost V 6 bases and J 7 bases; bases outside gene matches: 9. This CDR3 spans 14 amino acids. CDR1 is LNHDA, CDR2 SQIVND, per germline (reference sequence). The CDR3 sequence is CASSRDRDRVGYTF. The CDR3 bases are TGTGCCAGTAGCCGAGACCGGGACAGGGTTGGCTACACCTTC. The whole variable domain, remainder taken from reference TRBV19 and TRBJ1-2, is DGGITQSPKYLFRKEGQNVTLSCEQNLNHDAMYWYRQDPGQGLRLIYYSQIVNDFQKGDIAEGYSVSREKKESFPLTVTSAQKNPTAFYLCASSRDRDRVGYTFGSGTRLTVV.

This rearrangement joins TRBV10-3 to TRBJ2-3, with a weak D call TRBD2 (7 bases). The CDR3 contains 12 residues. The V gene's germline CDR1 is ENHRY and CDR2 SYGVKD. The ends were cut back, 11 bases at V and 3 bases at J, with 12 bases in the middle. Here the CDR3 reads CALGGQTDTQYF. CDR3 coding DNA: TGTGCCCTCGGGGGGCAAACAGATACGCAGTATTTT.

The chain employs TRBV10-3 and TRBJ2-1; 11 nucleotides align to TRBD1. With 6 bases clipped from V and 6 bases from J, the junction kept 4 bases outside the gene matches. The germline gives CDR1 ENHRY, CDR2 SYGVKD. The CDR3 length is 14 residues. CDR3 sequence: CAIRGGTGGNEQFF. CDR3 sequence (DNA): TGTGCCATCAGGGGGGGGACAGGGGGCAATGAGCAGTTCTTC.

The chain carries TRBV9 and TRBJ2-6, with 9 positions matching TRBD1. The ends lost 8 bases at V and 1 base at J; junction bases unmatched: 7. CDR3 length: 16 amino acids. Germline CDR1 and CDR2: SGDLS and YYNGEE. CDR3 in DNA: TGTGCCAGACGACAGGGGGTCCCTTCTGGGGCCAACGTCCTGACTTTC. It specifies CARRQGVPSGANVLTF.

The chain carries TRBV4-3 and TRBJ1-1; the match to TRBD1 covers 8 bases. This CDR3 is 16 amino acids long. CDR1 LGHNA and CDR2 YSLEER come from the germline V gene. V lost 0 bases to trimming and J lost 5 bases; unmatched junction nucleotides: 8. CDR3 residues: CASSQDFQGAQTEAFF. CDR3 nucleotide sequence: TGCGCCAGCAGCCAAGATTTTCAGGGGGCACAGACTGAAGCTTTCTTT.

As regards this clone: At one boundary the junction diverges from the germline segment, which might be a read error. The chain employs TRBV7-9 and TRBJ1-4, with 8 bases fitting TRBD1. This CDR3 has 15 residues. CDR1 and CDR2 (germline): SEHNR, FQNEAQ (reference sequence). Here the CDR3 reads CASSLAGGAWEKLFF. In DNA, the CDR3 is TGTGCCAGCAGCCTAGCAGGGGGCGCATGGGAAAAACTGTTTTTT.

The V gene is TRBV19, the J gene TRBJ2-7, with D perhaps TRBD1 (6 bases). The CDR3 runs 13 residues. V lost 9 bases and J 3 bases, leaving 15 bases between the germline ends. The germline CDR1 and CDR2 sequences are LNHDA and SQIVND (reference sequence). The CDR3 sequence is CASQGPGYYEQYF. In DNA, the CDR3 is TGTGCCAGCCAGGGGCCGGGGTACTACGAGCAGTACTTC.

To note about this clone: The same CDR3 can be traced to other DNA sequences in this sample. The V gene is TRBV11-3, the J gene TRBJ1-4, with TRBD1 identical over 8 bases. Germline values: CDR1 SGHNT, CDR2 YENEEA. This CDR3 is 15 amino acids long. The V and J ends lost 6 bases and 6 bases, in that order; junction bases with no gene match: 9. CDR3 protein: CASSPGQGTYEKLFF. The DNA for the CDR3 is TGTGCCAGCAGTCCCGGACAGGGCACTTATGAAAAACTGTTTTTT.

The CDR3 protein is CASSQEDRRIAYNEKLFF. CDR3 DNA: TGCGCCAGCAGCCAAGAGGACAGGCGCATCGCTTATAATGAAAAACTGTTTTTT. This sequence joins TRBV4-3 and TRBJ1-4, with 7 bases matching TRBD1. Trimming at V came to 0 bases and at J to 4 bases, leaving 11 bases not matched to a gene. CDR3 length: 18 amino acids. CDR1 LGHNA and CDR2 YSLEER come from the germline V gene.

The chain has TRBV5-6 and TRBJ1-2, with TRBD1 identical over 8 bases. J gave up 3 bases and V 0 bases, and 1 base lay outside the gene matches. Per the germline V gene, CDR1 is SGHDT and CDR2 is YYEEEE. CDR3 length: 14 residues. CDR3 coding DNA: TGTGCCAGCAGCTTGGGGGGACAGGACTATGGCTACACCTTC. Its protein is CASSLGGQDYGYTF.

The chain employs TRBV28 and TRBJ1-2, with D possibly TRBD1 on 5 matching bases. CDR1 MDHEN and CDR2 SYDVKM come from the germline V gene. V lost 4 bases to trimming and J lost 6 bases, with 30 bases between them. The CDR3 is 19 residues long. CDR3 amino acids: CASSSPGGTTAGEVDGYTF. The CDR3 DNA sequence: TGTGCCAGCAGTTCACCGGGTGGGACTACAGCGGGGGAGGTCGATGGCTACACCTTC.

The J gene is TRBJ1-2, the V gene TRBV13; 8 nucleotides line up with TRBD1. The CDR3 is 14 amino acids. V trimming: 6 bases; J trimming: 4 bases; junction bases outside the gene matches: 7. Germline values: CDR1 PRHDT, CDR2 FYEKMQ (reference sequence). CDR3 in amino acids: CASSSGQGFYGYTF. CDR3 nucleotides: TGTGCCAGCAGTAGTGGACAGGGCTTCTATGGCTACACCTTC.

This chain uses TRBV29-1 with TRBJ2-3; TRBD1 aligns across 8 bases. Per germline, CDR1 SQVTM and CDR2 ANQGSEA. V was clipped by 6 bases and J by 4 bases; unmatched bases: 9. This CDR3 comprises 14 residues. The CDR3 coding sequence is TGCAGCGTCCGGACAGGGTCCGGGGCAGATACGCAGTATTTT. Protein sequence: CSVRTGSGADTQYF.

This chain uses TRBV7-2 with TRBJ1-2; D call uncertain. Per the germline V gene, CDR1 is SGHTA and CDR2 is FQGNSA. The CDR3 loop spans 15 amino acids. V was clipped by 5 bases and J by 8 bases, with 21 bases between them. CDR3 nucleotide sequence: TGTGCCAGCAGCCCGAGGGAGAGAACCCCGGGGGGCTACACCTTC. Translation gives CASSPRERTPGGYTF.

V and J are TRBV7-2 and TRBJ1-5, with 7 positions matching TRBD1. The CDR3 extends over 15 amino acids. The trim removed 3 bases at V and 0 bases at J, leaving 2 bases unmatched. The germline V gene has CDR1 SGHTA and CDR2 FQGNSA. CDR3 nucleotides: TGTGCCAGCAGCTTCGACAGGGATAGCAATCAGCCCCAGCATTTT. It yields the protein CASSFDRDSNQPQHF.

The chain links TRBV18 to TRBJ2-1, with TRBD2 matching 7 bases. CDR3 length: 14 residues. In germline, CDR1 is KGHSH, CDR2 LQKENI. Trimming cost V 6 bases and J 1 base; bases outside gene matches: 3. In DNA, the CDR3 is TGTGCCAGCTCGGGCGGGAGTTCCTACAATGAGCAGTTCTTC. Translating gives CASSGGSSYNEQFF.

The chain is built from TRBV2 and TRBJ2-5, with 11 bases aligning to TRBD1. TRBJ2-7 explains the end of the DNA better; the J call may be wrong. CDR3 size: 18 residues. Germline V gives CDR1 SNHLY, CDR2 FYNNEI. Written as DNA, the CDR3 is TGTGCCAGCAGTGATTCCCTTTCTTGGGACAGGGGGTCGTACGAGCAGTACTTC. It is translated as CASSDSLSWDRGSYEQYF.

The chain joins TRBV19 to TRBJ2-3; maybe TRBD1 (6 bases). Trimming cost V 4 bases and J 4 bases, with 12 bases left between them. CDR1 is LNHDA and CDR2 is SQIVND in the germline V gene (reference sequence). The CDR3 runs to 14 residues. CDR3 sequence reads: CASSNSGVPDTQYF. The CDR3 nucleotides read TGTGCCAGTAGTAACTCAGGGGTCCCAGATACGCAGTATTTT.

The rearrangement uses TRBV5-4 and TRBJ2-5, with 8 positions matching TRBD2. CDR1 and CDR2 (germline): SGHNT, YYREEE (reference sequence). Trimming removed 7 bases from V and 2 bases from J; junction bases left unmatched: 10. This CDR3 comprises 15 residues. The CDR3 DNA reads TGTGCCAGCCGGGACGGGGGGGCAGGTCAAGAGACCCAGTACTTC. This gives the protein CASRDGGAGQETQYF.

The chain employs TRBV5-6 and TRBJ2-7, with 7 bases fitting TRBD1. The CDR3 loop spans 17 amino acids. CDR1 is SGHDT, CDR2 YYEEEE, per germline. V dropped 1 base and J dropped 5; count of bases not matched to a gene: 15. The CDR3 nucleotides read TGTGCCAGCAGCTTGTCCTTGAAGTCAGGGGGTTCCCACGAGCAGTACTTC. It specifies CASSLSLKSGGSHEQYF.

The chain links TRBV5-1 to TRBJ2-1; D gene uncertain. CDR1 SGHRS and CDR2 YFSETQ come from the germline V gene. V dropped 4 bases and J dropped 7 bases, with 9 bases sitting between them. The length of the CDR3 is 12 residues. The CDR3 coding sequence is TGCGCCAGCAGCCAGACAACTAATGAGCAGTTCTTC. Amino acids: CASSQTTNEQFF.